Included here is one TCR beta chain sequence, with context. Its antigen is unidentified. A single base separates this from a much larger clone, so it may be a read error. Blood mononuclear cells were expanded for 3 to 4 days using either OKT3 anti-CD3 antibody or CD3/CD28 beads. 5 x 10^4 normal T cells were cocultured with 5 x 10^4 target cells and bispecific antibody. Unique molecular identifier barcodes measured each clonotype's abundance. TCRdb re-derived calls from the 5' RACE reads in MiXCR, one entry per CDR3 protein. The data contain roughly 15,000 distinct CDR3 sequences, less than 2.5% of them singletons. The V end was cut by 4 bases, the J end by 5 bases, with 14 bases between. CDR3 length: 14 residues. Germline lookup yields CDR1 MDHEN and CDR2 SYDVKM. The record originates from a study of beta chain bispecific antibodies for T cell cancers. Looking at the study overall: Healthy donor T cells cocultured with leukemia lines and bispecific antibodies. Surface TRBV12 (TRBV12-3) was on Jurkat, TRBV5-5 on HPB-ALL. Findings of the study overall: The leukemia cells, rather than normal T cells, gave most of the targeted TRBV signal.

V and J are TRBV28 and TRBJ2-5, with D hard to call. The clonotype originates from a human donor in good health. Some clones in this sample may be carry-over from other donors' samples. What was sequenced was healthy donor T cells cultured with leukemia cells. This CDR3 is CASSSGRRPETQYF. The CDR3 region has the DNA TGTGCCAGCAGTTCCGGCCGCCGGCCCGAGACCCAGTACTTC.